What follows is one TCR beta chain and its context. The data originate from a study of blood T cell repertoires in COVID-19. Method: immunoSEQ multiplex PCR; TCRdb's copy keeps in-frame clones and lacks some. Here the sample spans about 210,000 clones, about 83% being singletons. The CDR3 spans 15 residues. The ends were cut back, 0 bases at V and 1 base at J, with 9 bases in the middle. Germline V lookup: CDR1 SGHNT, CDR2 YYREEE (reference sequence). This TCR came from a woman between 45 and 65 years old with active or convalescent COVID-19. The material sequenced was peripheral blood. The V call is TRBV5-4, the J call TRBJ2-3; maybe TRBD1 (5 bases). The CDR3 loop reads CASSLAGPGTDTQYF. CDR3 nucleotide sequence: TGTGCCAGCAGCTTGGCAGGGCCGGGCACAGATACGCAGTATTTT.